These 3 T cell receptor beta chains share one sample of origin, sequenced in a study of cytomegalovirus exposure and HLA in healthy donors. Both 60 Vbeta primers and 13 Jbeta primers went into the PCR. Sequenced by immunoSEQ multiplex PCR; TCRdb stores in-frame clones only, minus some. The sample lists about 130,000 clones, over 80% seen once, with 20% in the top ten. Sample: PBMCs. The source of these receptors is a young man in good health and CMV-seropositive.

The rearrangement uses TRBV27 and TRBJ2-5; maybe TRBD1 (5 bases). Germline lookup yields CDR1 MNHEY and CDR2 SMNVEV (reference sequence). V was shortened by 5 bases and J by 2 bases, with 12 bases between the two germline ends. The CDR3 consists of 14 residues. The CDR3 coding sequence is TGTGCCAGCAGTGGCGACAGCCTACAAGAGACCCAGTACTTC. The encoded protein is CASSGDSLQETQYF.

The chain uses TRBV5-1 and TRBJ2-7, with unresolved D. Deletions cut 3 bases from V and 6 bases from J, with 13 bases between. Looked up from germline, CDR1 is SGHRS and CDR2 is YFSETQ. The CDR3 loop spans 13 amino acids. CDR3 nucleotide sequence: TGCGCCAGCAGCTGGCAGGCGTTCGGCGAGCAGTACTTC. Translated: CASSWQAFGEQYF.

The chain joins TRBV4-1 to TRBJ1-3; TRBD1 matches 9 bases. V was clipped by 1 base and J by 0 bases; unmatched bases: 10. This CDR3 region has 19 residues. CDR1 is MGHRA, CDR2 YSYEKL, per germline. DNA for the CDR3: TGCGCCAGCAGCCAAGTACCCGGGACAGGGTCTCTCTCTGGAAACACCATATATTTT. Its translation: CASSQVPGTGSLSGNTIYF.